Given below is one T cell receptor (beta chain) in context. The CDR3 extends over 15 amino acids. The germline V gene has CDR1 SGHAT and CDR2 FQNNGV. V was clipped by 1 base and J by 5 bases, with 15 bases between them. The sample comes from a study of OX40 agonist ivuxolimab in advanced cancers. Blood sampling was done at baseline, cycle 4 day 1, and cycle 7 day 1. The protocol was immunoSEQ multiplex PCR, while the TCRdb copy is restricted to in-frame clones and leaves out a portion. Of about 25,000 clones listed, 86% were seen once; the top ten hold 40% to 55%. The chain joins TRBV11-2 to TRBJ2-7; no reliable D call. Sequences were derived from CD4+ or CD8+ T cells sorted from blood, sampled in a trial of the OX40 agonist ivuxolimab. This receptor was obtained from an adult with an advanced solid tumor such as melanoma, head and neck, liver or kidney cancer. CDR3 in DNA: TGTGCCAGCAGCTTAGTGGCTGGACCCTACGACGAGCAGTACTTC. This encodes CASSLVAGPYDEQYF.